The 8 T cell receptor beta chains reported below all come from one sample, sequenced in a study. Using its own MiXCR run on the RT-PCR reads, TCRdb lists one record per CDR3 protein. Here the sample spans about 680,000 distinct CDR3 sequences, 13% to 15% being singletons. Input material: memory CD4+ T cells from blood. Receptors were obtained from a female donor in good health, serving as a healthy control.

This clonotype was observed a handful of times. V usage is TRBV2 and J usage is TRBJ2-7; the D call may be TRBD1 or TRBD2 (5 bases each). The CDR3 runs to 13 residues. Germline assignment: CDR1 SNHLY and CDR2 FYNNEI. V dropped 7 bases and J dropped 0 bases, with 10 bases sitting between them. The CDR3 is CASTEGSSYEQYF. CDR3 bases: TGTGCCAGCACAGAGGGGTCCTCCTACGAGCAGTACTTC. Full variable domain (missing parts from reference TRBV2 and TRBJ2-7): EPEVTQTPSHQVTQMGQEVILRCVPISNHLYFYWYRQILGQKVEFLVSFYNNEISEKSEIFDDQFSVERPDGSNFTLKIRSTKLEDSAMYFCASTEGSSYEQYFGPGTRLTVT.

The chain carries TRBV20-1 and TRBJ2-1; possibly TRBD1 or TRBD2 for D (5 bases each). This CDR3 comprises 11 residues. Trimming left V 6 bases short and J 12 bases short, with 15 bases between. In germline, CDR1 is DFQATT, CDR2 SNEGSKA (reference sequence). The CDR3 sequence: CSAPDGGPQFF. CDR3 bases: TGCAGTGCGCCTGATGGGGGTCCGCAGTTCTTC.

The V gene is TRBV24-1, the J gene TRBJ1-5; D gene uncertain. The CDR3 runs 13 residues. Germline V gene sequence: CDR1 KGHDR, CDR2 SFDVKD. V was trimmed by 1 base and J by 9 bases, leaving 9 bases between them. The CDR3 bases are TGTGCCACCAGTGATTTTGGGGAAGGGCCCCAGCATTTT. Translating it yields CATSDFGEGPQHF.

This clonotype was counted a few times. V usage is TRBV7-6 and J usage is TRBJ1-1, with D possibly matching TRBD1 (6 bases). Germline V lookup: CDR1 SGHVS, CDR2 FNYEAQ. Trimming removed 1 base from V and 4 bases from J, with 16 bases in between. This CDR3 is 16 amino acids long. The CDR3 coding sequence is TGTGCCAGCAGCTTAGTGGGTTGGGGGGCTGGCACTGAAGCTTTCTTT. As protein: CASSLVGWGAGTEAFF.

As regards this clonotype: This may be a read error, as it is one base from a much larger clone. The chain combines TRBV24-1 with TRBJ2-5; 7 bases match TRBD2. The CDR3 consists of 15 residues. V was pared by 7 bases and J by 5 bases, with 12 bases of the junction left unmatched. CDR1 and CDR2 (germline): KGHDR, SFDVKD. This chain's CDR3 is CATSSQGGPRETQYF. CDR3 DNA: TGTGCCACCAGCTCCCAGGGAGGGCCTCGGGAGACCCAGTACTTC.

The V gene is TRBV10-3, the J gene TRBJ2-5; D might be TRBD1 (6 bases). The CDR3 length is 15 residues. CDR1 and CDR2 from the germline V gene are ENHRY and SYGVKD. V was pared by 2 bases and J by 4 bases, with 14 bases between. CDR3 region: CAISEEQGRGETQYF. The CDR3 coding sequence is TGTGCCATCAGTGAGGAGCAGGGGAGAGGAGAGACCCAGTACTTC.

The table lists this clonotype with a few counts. The chain combines TRBV15 with TRBJ2-1; the match to TRBD2 covers 7 bases. Per the germline V gene, CDR1 is LNHNV and CDR2 is YYDKDF (reference sequence). The V and J ends lost 0 bases and 4 bases, in that order; junction bases with no gene match: 6. This CDR3 contains 16 residues. The CDR3 DNA reads as TGTGCCACCAGCAGAGATGTAGTAGCGGGTTACAATGAGCAGTTCTTC. It codes for CATSRDVVAGYNEQFF.

This clonotype was seen at least ten times. The rearrangement links TRBV29-1 to TRBJ2-2; 11 positions match TRBD1. The germline CDR1 and CDR2 sequences are SQVTM and ANQGSEA. There are 14 residues in the CDR3. Trimming took 7 bases from V and 5 from J; bases not matched to a gene: 6. Written as DNA, the CDR3 is TGCAGCGGTGGGACAGGGGGGGGGACCGGGGAGCTGTTTTTT. Residues: CSGGTGGGTGELFF.